The clone carrying this TCR beta chain was detected once. Germline CDR1 and CDR2: SGDLS and YYNGEE. Between the trimmed V and J ends, which lost 3 bases and 5 bases, there was a span of 12 bases. The CDR3 is 13 amino acids. Sequencing was performed with immunoSEQ multiplex PCR; in TCRdb, only in-frame clones are kept and a portion is missing. The sample carries around 250,000 clones, approximately 80% recorded once. This record belongs to a study of control samples from healthy donors and cancer patients. What was sequenced was PBMCs. This sequence originates from a woman aged 55-70 years with lung cancer. The chain recombines TRBV9 with TRBJ2-7; possibly TRBD1 for D (6 bases). DNA of the CDR3: TGTGCCAGCAGCGCGTCCCAGGGGAACGAGCAGTACTTC. This encodes CASSASQGNEQYF.